The source of this T cell receptor (beta chain) is a study of blood T cell repertoires in COVID-19. Background on the study: Italy, Spain and the United States were the sources of the convalescent and acute COVID-19 samples. PBMCs, B-cell-depleted T cells, or T cells provided the cDNA or gDNA that made up the material.

Data came from immunoSEQ multiplex PCR; TCRdb stores just in-frame clones and leaves some out. Of about 160,000 clones listed, around 85% were seen once; the top ten hold about 6.9%. Seattle patient enrollment occurred during active infection, with longitudinal follow-up thereafter. V shed 0 bases, J shed 2 bases, and the junction held 5 bases outside the gene matches. Germline assignment: CDR1 SGHRS and CDR2 YFSETQ. This CDR3 comprises 16 residues. The sample comprised peripheral blood. This chain joins TRBV5-1 and TRBJ2-1; 7 bases match TRBD1. This receptor was obtained from a man of 80 years or more with COVID-19, enrolled during active disease. The CDR3 protein is CASSLDRGETYNEQFF. The CDR3 DNA follows: TGCGCCAGCAGCTTGGACAGGGGAGAGACCTACAATGAGCAGTTCTTC.